This T cell receptor beta chain was sequenced in a study of molecular identifiers for immune sequencing clone quantification. Findings and limits, study-wide: Whereas clones above 20 RNA copies held under 1% of naive-cell molecules, they held over 98% of effector molecules.

TCRdb independently ran MiXCR on the PCR reads; one entry per CDR3 protein. The sample lists about half a million distinct CDR3 sequences; roughly 23% were seen once. In its sample, this clonotype was seen many times. Its antigen is not known. The V gene's germline CDR1 is MNHEY and CDR2 SVGEGT. V lost 4 bases and J lost 10, with 5 bases in between. The CDR3 is 11 amino acids. The TCR was taken from a human donor in good health. Some libraries in this study had Jurkat cell RNA spiked in. Material for sequencing was naive CD8+ T cells from blood, with Jurkat cell RNA spiked in. Noted subset: FACS-sorted CD8+CD4-CCR7+CD45RA+ naive T cells. V usage is TRBV6-2 or TRBV6-3 and J usage is TRBJ1-6; D call uncertain. The CDR3 loop is CASSFPSPLHF. In DNA form, the CDR3 reads TGTGCCAGCAGTTTTCCATCACCCCTCCACTTT.